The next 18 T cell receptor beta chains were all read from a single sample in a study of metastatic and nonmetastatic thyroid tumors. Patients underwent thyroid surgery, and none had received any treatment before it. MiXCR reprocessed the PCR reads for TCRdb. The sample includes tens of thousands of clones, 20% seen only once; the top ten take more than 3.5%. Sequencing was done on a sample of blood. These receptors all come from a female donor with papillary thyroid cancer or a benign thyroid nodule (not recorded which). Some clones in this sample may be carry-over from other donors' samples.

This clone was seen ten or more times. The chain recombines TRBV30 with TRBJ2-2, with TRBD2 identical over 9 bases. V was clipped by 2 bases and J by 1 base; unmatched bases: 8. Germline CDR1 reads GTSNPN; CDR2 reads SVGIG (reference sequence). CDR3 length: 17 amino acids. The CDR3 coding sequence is TGTGCCTGGAGTTGGCTAGCGGGATCTTTGAACACCGGGGAGCTGTTTTTT. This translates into CAWSWLAGSLNTGELFF.

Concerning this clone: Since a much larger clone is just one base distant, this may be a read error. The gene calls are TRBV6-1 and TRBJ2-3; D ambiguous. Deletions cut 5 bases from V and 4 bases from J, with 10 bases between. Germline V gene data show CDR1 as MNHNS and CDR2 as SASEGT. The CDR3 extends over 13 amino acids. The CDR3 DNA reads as TGTGCCAGCAGTTCGCAGGCTTCAGATACGCAGTATTTT. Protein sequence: CASSSQASDTQYF.

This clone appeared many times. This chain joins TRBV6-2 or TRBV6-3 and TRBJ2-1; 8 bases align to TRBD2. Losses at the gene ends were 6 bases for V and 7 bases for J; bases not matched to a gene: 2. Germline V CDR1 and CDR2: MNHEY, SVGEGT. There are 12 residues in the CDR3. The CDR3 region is CASRRGGNEQFF. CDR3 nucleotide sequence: TGTGCCAGCAGACGGGGGGGGAATGAGCAGTTCTTC.

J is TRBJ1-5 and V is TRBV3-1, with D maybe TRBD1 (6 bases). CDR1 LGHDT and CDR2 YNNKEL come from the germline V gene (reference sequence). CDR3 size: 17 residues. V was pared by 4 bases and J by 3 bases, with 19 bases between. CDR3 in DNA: TGTGCCAGCAGCCGGCGGGGGCGCAAGGTCTTCAATCAGCCCCAGCATTTT. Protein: CASSRRGRKVFNQPQHF.

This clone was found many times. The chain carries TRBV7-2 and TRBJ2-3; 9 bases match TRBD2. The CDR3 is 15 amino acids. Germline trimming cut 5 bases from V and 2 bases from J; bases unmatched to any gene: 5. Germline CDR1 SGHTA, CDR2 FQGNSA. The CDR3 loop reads CASSASSGNTDTQYF. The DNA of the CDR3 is TGTGCCAGCAGCGCGTCTAGCGGGAACACAGATACGCAGTATTTT.

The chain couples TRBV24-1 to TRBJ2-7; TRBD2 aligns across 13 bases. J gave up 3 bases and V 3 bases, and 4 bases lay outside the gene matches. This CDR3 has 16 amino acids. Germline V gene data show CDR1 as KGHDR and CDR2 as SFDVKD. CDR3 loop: CATSDRRLAGGYEQYF. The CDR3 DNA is TGTGCCACCAGTGATCGCAGACTAGCGGGAGGCTACGAGCAGTACTTC.

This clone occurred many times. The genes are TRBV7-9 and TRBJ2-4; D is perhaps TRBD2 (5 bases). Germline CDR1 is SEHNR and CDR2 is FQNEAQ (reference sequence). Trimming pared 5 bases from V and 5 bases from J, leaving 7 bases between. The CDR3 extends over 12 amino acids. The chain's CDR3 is CASSRTENIQYF. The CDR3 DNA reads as TGTGCCAGCAGCCGGACTGAAAACATTCAGTACTTC.

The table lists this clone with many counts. In DNA, the CDR3 is TGTGCCAGCAGCCGACAGAGGGAGCAGTACTTC. Amino acid sequence: CASSRQREQYF. This chain connects TRBV3-1 to TRBJ2-7; D is possibly TRBD1 (5 bases). Trimming removed 4 bases from V and 7 bases from J, with 8 bases in between. CDR1 LGHDT and CDR2 YNNKEL come from the germline V gene (reference sequence). The CDR3 extends over 11 amino acids.

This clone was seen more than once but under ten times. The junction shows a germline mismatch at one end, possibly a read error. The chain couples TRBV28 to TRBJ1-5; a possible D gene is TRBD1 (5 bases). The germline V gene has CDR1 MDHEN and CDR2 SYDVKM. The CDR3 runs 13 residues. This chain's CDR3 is CASSQMGLQPQRF. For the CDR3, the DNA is TGTGCCAGCAGCCAGATGGGGCTTCAGCCACAGCGTTTT.

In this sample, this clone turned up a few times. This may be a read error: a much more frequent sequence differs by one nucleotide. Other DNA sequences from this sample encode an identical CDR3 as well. CDR3 sequence: CASSPRRAKNIQYF. The CDR3 DNA reads TGTGCCAGCAGTCCCCGAAGGGCCAAAAACATACAGTACTTC. V usage is TRBV27 and J usage is TRBJ2-4; D not certain. The CDR3 has 14 amino acids. Germline V CDR1 and CDR2: MNHEY, SMNVEV (reference sequence).

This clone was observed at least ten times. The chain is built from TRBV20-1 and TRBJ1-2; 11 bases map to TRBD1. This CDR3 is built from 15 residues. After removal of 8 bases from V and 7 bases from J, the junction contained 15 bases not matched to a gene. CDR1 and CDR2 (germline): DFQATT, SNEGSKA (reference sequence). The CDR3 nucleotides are TGCAGTTCTCGGACAGGGGGCGGCGTCGAGTCTGGCTACACCTTC. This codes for CSSRTGGGVESGYTF.

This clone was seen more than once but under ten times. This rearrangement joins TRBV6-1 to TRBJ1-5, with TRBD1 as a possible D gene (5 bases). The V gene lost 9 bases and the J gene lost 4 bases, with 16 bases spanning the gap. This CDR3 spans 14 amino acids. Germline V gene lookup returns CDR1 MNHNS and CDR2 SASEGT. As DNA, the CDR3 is TGTGCCAGTAGTTGTAGGGGAAGTAATCAGCCCCAGCATTTT. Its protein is CASSCRGSNQPQHF.

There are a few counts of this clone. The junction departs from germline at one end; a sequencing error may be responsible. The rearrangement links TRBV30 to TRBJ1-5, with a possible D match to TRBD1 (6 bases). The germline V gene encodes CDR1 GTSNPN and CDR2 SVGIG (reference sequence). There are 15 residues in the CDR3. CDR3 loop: CACSAWTVGNQPQHF. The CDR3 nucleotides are TGTGCCTGTAGTGCTTGGACAGTGGGCAATCAGCCCCAGCATTTT.

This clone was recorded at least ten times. CDR3 sequence: CASSVMEGGADEQFF. In nucleotides, the CDR3 is TGTGCCAGCAGCGTAATGGAGGGAGGGGCCGATGAGCAGTTCTTC. The chain couples TRBV9 to TRBJ2-1; 7 positions match TRBD2. The CDR3 is 15 amino acids. Trimming at V came to 1 base and at J to 8 bases, leaving 9 bases not matched to a gene. Germline lookup yields CDR1 SGDLS and CDR2 YYNGEE. Full variable domain (outside the CDR3, taken from reference TRBV9 and TRBJ2-1): DSGVTQTPKHLITATGQRVTLRCSPRSGDLSVYWYQQSLDQGLQFLIQYYNGEERAKGNILERFSAQQFPDLHSELNLSSLELGDSALYFCASSVMEGGADEQFFGPGTRLTVL.

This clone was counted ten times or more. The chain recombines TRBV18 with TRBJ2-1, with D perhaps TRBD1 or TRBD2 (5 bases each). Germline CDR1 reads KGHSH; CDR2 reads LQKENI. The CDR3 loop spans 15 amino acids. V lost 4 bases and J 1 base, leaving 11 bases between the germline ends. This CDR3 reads CASSRTGRSYNEQFF. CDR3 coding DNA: TGTGCCAGCTCACGCACGGGACGTTCCTACAATGAGCAGTTCTTC.

CDR3 nucleotides: TGTGCCAGCAGCTTTGAGCTGCGCAGGGGGCATGAGCAGTTCTTC. Encoded protein: CASSFELRRGHEQFF. V is TRBV7-8 and J is TRBJ2-1; 8 bases align to TRBD1. Trimming at V came to 3 bases and at J to 8 bases, leaving 9 bases not matched to a gene. From germline, CDR1 is SGHVS and CDR2 FQNEAQ. The CDR3 sequence is 15 residues long.

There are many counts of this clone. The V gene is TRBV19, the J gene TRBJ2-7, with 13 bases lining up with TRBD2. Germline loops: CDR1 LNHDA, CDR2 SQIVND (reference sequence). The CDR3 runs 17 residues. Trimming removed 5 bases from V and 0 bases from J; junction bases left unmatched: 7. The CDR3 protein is CASSPGTSGTLSYEQYF. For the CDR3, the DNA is TGTGCCAGTAGTCCGGGGACTAGCGGGACCCTCTCCTACGAGCAGTACTTC.

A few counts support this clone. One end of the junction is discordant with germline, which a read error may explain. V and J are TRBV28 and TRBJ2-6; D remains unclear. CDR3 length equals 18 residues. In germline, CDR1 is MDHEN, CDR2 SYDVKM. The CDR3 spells CASSFICSTSSWANVLTF. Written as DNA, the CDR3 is TGTGCCAGCAGTTTTATTTGTTCGACGAGCTCTTGGGCCAACGTCCTGACTTTC.